Below, 31 T cell receptor beta chains from the same sample are listed, as sequenced in a study of T cells in tumors after PD-1 blockade (dated by TCRdb to the late 2010s). Interpreted using the paper, the time point label stands for: after anti-PD-1 therapy. The receptor library was made with the immunoSEQ multiplex PCR assay. The clones in this table, taken by TCRdb from immuneACCESS, are in-frame only. Not every clone is retained; where verified, under half of the shortfall comes from an unresolved V gene, and the cause of the rest is unknown. This sample has some 14,000 clones in its table, and roughly 82% of those were observed once. About 25% of the sample is held by the ten biggest clonotypes. Material: PBMCs, obtained after anti-PD-1 treatment. The receptors were sampled from a human donor with basal cell carcinoma.

This chain joins TRBV7-6 and TRBJ2-2, with 7 positions matching TRBD2. The V gene's germline CDR1 is SGHVS and CDR2 FNYEAQ. There are 18 residues in the CDR3. V was clipped by 4 bases and J by 3 bases; unmatched bases: 14. The CDR3 here is CASSSVPGGRWDTGELFF. Here the CDR3 DNA reads TGTGCCAGCAGCTCCGTCCCGGGGGGAAGGTGGGACACCGGGGAGCTGTTTTTT.

The chain couples TRBV5-1 to TRBJ1-1; tentative D call: TRBD1 (5 bases). The V gene's germline CDR1 is SGHRS and CDR2 YFSETQ. Deletions cut 4 bases from V and 0 bases from J, with 10 bases between. The CDR3 is made up of 14 amino acids. CDR3 nucleotide sequence: TGCGCCAGCAGCCTTTGGGGCATGAACACTGAAGCTTTCTTT. It codes for CASSLWGMNTEAFF.

The sample holds one count of this clone. This sequence joins TRBV20-1 and TRBJ1-5; D unclear. The CDR3 is 13 amino acids. The V and J ends lost 3 bases and 3 bases respectively, with 9 bases between them. CDR1 is DFQATT, CDR2 SNEGSKA, per germline (reference sequence). In DNA, the CDR3 is TGCAGTGCTAGTGCACACAACAATCAGCCCCAGCATTTT. Encoded protein: CSASAHNNQPQHF.

The chain couples TRBV5-1 to TRBJ1-3, with a weak D call TRBD1 (6 bases). The CDR3 extends over 15 amino acids. The V end lost 2 bases, the J end lost 2 bases, and 11 bases lay between the germline ends. The germline CDR1 and CDR2 sequences are SGHRS and YFSETQ. Written as DNA, the CDR3 is TGCGCCAGCAGCTTAATGGGGGCAACTGGAAACACCATATATTTT. It translates to CASSLMGATGNTIYF.

V is TRBV20-1 and J is TRBJ2-1; D gene ambiguous. V lost 3 bases and J lost 9, with 9 bases in between. Germline assignment: CDR1 DFQATT and CDR2 SNEGSKA (reference sequence). This CDR3 has 11 amino acids. The DNA for the CDR3 is TGCAGTGCTAGTAAGGAGCTTGAGCAGTTCTTC. Residues: CSASKELEQFF.

This sequence joins TRBV5-4 and TRBJ2-3, with a weak D call TRBD1 (6 bases). The CDR3 contains 16 residues. V dropped 1 base and J dropped 0 bases, with 12 bases sitting between them. The germline CDR1 and CDR2 sequences are SGHNT and YYREEE (reference sequence). The CDR3: CASSLMGAQSTDTQYF. CDR3 nucleotide sequence: TGTGCCAGCAGCTTGATGGGGGCGCAGAGCACAGATACGCAGTATTTT.

This clone was observed a single time. The genes are TRBV15 and TRBJ1-2; D may be TRBD1 (5 bases). V was clipped by 5 bases and J by 7 bases, with 14 bases between them. CDR1 is LNHNV and CDR2 is YYDKDF in the germline V gene (reference sequence). The CDR3 covers 13 residues. This chain's CDR3 is CATSSEGPVGYTF. CDR3 nucleotides: TGTGCCACCAGCTCGGAGGGGCCTGTTGGCTACACCTTC.

This clone was seen more than once but under ten times. The chain uses TRBV12-3 or TRBV12-4 and TRBJ1-1, with no clear D. The CDR3 is made up of 13 amino acids. The V end lost 4 bases, the J end lost 7 bases, and 13 bases lay between the germline ends. The CDR3 here is CASSSTNMREAFF. CDR3 bases: TGTGCCAGCAGTTCAACTAACATGCGTGAAGCTTTCTTT.

The gene calls are TRBV14 and TRBJ1-6, with D perhaps matching TRBD1 (5 bases). The germline V gene encodes CDR1 SGHDN and CDR2 FVKESK. V was cut by 1 base and J by 8 bases, with 18 bases left in between. The CDR3 consists of 17 residues. CDR3 loop: CASSQVAAGSSYSPLHF. DNA of the CDR3: TGTGCCAGCAGCCAAGTGGCGGCAGGGAGTAGTTATTCACCCCTCCACTTT.

The chain joins TRBV9 to TRBJ2-5, with D maybe TRBD2 (7 bases). CDR3 length: 15 residues. Germline CDR1 reads SGDLS; CDR2 reads YYNGEE. V dropped 2 bases and J dropped 1 base, with 12 bases sitting between them. The CDR3 coding sequence is TGTGCCAGCAGCGTTGGGGGGGCCCTCCAAGAGACCCAGTACTTC. It encodes CASSVGGALQETQYF.

V is TRBV3-1 (or the pseudogene TRBV3-2) and J is TRBJ2-7, with 7 positions matching TRBD1. Germline loops: CDR1 LGHDT, CDR2 YNNKEL (reference sequence). Trimming removed 0 bases from V and 6 bases from J; junction bases left unmatched: 2. The CDR3 loop spans 13 amino acids. CDR3 sequence: CASSQEYRGEQYF. The CDR3 coding sequence is TGTGCCAGCAGCCAAGAATACAGGGGCGAGCAGTACTTC.

The chain combines TRBV10-3 with TRBJ1-1; D call uncertain. The CDR3 totals 15 residues. Trimming took off 4 bases at V and 0 bases at J, with 12 bases between the two ends. CDR1 is ENHRY, CDR2 SYGVKD, per germline. This chain's CDR3 is CAISVNIRLNTEAFF. As DNA, the CDR3 is TGTGCCATCAGTGTTAATATTAGACTGAACACTGAAGCTTTCTTT.

The V and J genes are TRBV5-5 and TRBJ2-7, with TRBD1 as a possible D gene (6 bases). There are 13 residues in the CDR3. Trimming removed 3 bases at V and 3 bases at J, with 10 bases between. Germline values: CDR1 SGHKS, CDR2 YYEKEE (reference sequence). The CDR3 sequence: CASSWTDYYEQYF. The CDR3 nucleotides are TGTGCCAGCAGCTGGACAGACTACTACGAGCAGTACTTC.

V gene TRBV9 combines with J gene TRBJ1-1; maybe TRBD1 (5 bases). This CDR3 contains 15 residues. CDR1 SGDLS and CDR2 YYNGEE come from the germline V gene. V gave up 2 bases and J gave up 0 bases, with 11 bases separating them. In DNA form, the CDR3 reads TGTGCCAGCAGCGTCGGACACGTCATGAACACTGAAGCTTTCTTT. This codes for CASSVGHVMNTEAFF.

The gene calls are TRBV21-1 and TRBJ2-5; TRBD2, the table's D call, was not compared with the DNA. TRBV21-1 is marked as a pseudogene. The CDR3 has 16 residues. The chain's CDR3 is CASSKVTAGGQETQYF. The DNA of the CDR3 is TGTGCCAGCAGCAAAGTCACAGCGGGGGGGCAAGAGACCCAGTACTTC.

The chain combines TRBV5-6 with TRBJ2-7, with 9 bases identical to TRBD2. V was pared by 0 bases and J by 4 bases, with 8 bases of the junction left unmatched. Germline V gene data show CDR1 as SGHDT and CDR2 as YYEEEE. The CDR3 has 16 amino acids. CDR3: CASSLVLAGVEYEQYF. The CDR3 nucleotides are TGTGCCAGCAGCTTGGTATTAGCGGGAGTGGAATACGAGCAGTACTTC.

This chain links TRBV5-1 with TRBJ1-3; 7 bases are shared with TRBD1. Germline loops: CDR1 SGHRS, CDR2 YFSETQ. The trim removed 0 bases at V and 3 bases at J, leaving 6 bases unmatched. The CDR3 length is 16 residues. CDR3 amino acids: CASSLGDRVYGNTIYF. The CDR3 DNA reads as TGCGCCAGCAGCTTGGGTGACAGGGTTTATGGAAACACCATATATTTT.

V gene TRBV27 combines with J gene TRBJ1-3; TRBD1 is a possible D gene (5 bases). This CDR3 has 15 amino acids. V shed 3 bases and J shed 0 bases, with 9 bases lying between them. The germline CDR1 and CDR2 sequences are MNHEY and SMNVEV (reference sequence). CDR3 amino acids: CASSFRGGSGNTIYF. The CDR3 coding sequence is TGTGCCAGCAGTTTCCGGGGGGGCTCTGGAAACACCATATATTTT.

The V call is TRBV2, the J call TRBJ2-3, with 13 bases aligning to TRBD2. This CDR3 spans 19 amino acids. Trimming at V came to 6 bases and at J to 1 base, leaving 13 bases not matched to a gene. CDR1 SNHLY and CDR2 FYNNEI come from the germline V gene. CDR3 in amino acids: CASRRLAGGLGIGTDTQYF. The CDR3 DNA sequence: TGTGCCAGCAGGAGACTAGCGGGGGGTCTCGGGATAGGCACAGATACGCAGTATTTT.

The rearrangement joins TRBV9 to TRBJ1-2; D is ambiguous. V was trimmed by 2 bases and J by 2 bases, leaving 22 bases between them. Per the germline V gene, CDR1 is SGDLS and CDR2 is YYNGEE. The CDR3 has 18 amino acids. The CDR3 DNA reads TGTGCCAGCAGCGTCAATGATCTGGTTGACACGCGAAACTATGGCTACACCTTC. It codes for CASSVNDLVDTRNYGYTF.

The chain's CDR3 is CASSQDFLAGGNDNEQFF. CDR3 sequence (DNA): TGTGCCAGCAGCCAAGATTTTCTAGCGGGGGGGAATGACAATGAGCAGTTCTTC. This chain connects TRBV3-1 (or the pseudogene TRBV3-2) to TRBJ2-1; the match to TRBD2 covers 12 bases. Germline V lookup: CDR1 LGHDT, CDR2 YNNKEL (reference sequence). V was pared by 0 bases and J by 5 bases, with 8 bases of the junction left unmatched. The CDR3 totals 18 residues.

The chain uses TRBV2 and TRBJ1-5; D gene uncertain. CDR1 and CDR2 from the germline V gene are SNHLY and FYNNEI. Deletions cut 3 bases from V and 2 bases from J, with 8 bases between. The CDR3 totals 14 residues. CDR3: CASSDVAGNQPQHF. CDR3 nucleotide sequence: TGTGCCAGCAGTGACGTGGCAGGCAATCAGCCCCAGCATTTT.

CDR3 sequence reads: CASSSQGGGDPGELFF. CDR3 sequence (DNA): TGTGCCAGCAGCTCACAGGGCGGGGGCGATCCCGGGGAGCTGTTTTTT. This chain joins TRBV7-9 and TRBJ2-2; TRBD2 is a possible D gene (7 bases). Trimming shortened V by 4 bases and J by 6 bases, and 18 bases separated the two germline ends. The length of the CDR3 is 16 residues. Germline lookup yields CDR1 SEHNR and CDR2 FQNEAQ (reference sequence).

The J gene is TRBJ1-2, the V gene TRBV12-2; the D call TRBD1 from the table was never checked on the DNA. TRBV12-2 is reported as a pseudogene. The CDR3 length is 15 residues. The CDR3 sequence is CASRQYATGRNGYTF. The CDR3 DNA reads as TGTGCAAGTCGCCAATACGCGACAGGGAGGAATGGCTACACCTTC.

The V gene is TRBV28, the J gene TRBJ2-1, with 7 nucleotides matching TRBD1. V lost 1 base and J lost 6; bases outside the gene matches: 6. Germline V gene sequence: CDR1 MDHEN, CDR2 SYDVKM. This CDR3 region has 15 residues. The CDR3 region is CASSLSGTVANEQFF. The CDR3 DNA follows: TGTGCCAGCAGTTTATCGGGGACAGTCGCCAATGAGCAGTTCTTC. The whole variable domain, filled in from reference TRBV28 and TRBJ2-1, reads DVKVTQSSRYLVKRTGEKVFLECVQDMDHENMFWYRQDPGLGLRLIYFSYDVKMKEKGDIPEGYSVSREKKERFSLILESASTNQTSMYLCASSLSGTVANEQFFGPGTRLTVL.

This rearrangement joins TRBV5-1 to TRBJ2-5, with TRBD1 identical over 8 bases. The CDR3 is 16 amino acids. CDR1 is SGHRS, CDR2 YFSETQ, per germline. V lost 5 bases to trimming and J lost 5 bases; unmatched junction nucleotides: 14. As DNA, the CDR3 is TGCGCCAGCAGTTTTGGGGCAGGGGGCTCGGGGGAGACCCAGTACTTC. Translating it yields CASSFGAGGSGETQYF.

This chain uses TRBV10-3 with TRBJ1-4, with 11 nucleotides matching TRBD1. Germline V lookup: CDR1 ENHRY, CDR2 SYGVKD. This CDR3 is built from 17 residues. The ends lost 3 bases at V and 4 bases at J; junction bases unmatched: 7. This CDR3 is CAISEPDRGLSNEKLFF. The CDR3 nucleotides are TGTGCCATCAGTGAACCGGACAGGGGGCTCAGTAATGAAAAACTGTTTTTT.

The rearrangement links TRBV7-6 to TRBJ2-2, with D perhaps matching TRBD1 or TRBD2 (5 bases each). The V end was cut by 2 bases, the J end by 6 bases, with 16 bases between. The CDR3 totals 16 residues. Germline loops: CDR1 SGHVS, CDR2 FNYEAQ. The CDR3 reads CASSLSGASRAGELFF. In nucleotides, the CDR3 is TGTGCCAGCAGCTTAAGTGGGGCTAGCAGAGCCGGGGAGCTGTTTTTT.

Turning to this clone: At the DNA level, this CDR3 is encoded by other sequences in the same sample as well. J is TRBJ2-4 and V is TRBV7-6; 8 bases line up with TRBD2. Germline assignment: CDR1 SGHVS and CDR2 FNYEAQ. This CDR3 contains 17 residues. The V gene end was trimmed by 0 bases and the J gene end by 4 bases; junction bases not matched to a gene: 8. CDR3: CASSLALAGGQKNIQYF. The CDR3 region has the DNA TGTGCCAGCAGCTTAGCGCTTGCGGGGGGTCAGAAAAACATTCAGTACTTC.

This chain connects TRBV28 to TRBJ2-1; 8 bases fit TRBD1. The CDR3 is made up of 17 amino acids. The trim removed 4 bases at V and 7 bases at J, leaving 15 bases unmatched. Germline CDR1 is MDHEN and CDR2 is SYDVKM. CDR3 DNA sequence: TGTGCCAGCAGTTCTACCCGGACAGGGTTGTTCGGAAATGAGCAGTTCTTC. Translated, it gives CASSSTRTGLFGNEQFF.

This rearrangement joins TRBV13 to TRBJ2-4; 9 bases line up with TRBD1. CDR3 size: 12 residues. The germline V gene encodes CDR1 PRHDT and CDR2 FYEKMQ (reference sequence). V dropped 4 bases and J dropped 10; count of bases not matched to a gene: 2. The CDR3 nucleotides read TGTGCCAGCAGCTCTGACAGGGGGATTCAGTACTTC. Protein product: CASSSDRGIQYF.